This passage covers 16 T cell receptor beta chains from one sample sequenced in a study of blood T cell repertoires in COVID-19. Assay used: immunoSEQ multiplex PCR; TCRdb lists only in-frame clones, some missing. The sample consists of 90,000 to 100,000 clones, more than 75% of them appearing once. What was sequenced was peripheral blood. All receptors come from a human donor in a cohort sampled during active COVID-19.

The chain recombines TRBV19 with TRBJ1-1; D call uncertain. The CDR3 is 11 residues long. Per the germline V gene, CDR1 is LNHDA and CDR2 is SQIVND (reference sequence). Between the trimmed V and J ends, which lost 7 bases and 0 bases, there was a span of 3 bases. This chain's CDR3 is CASNLNTEAFF. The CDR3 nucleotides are TGTGCCAGTAACTTGAACACTGAAGCTTTCTTT.

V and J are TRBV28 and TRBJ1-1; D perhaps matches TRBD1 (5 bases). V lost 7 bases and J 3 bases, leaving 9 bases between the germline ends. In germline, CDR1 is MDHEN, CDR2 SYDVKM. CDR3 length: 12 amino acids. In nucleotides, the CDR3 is TGTGCCAGCATCCTAGGGGACACTGAAGCTTTCTTT. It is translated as CASILGDTEAFF.

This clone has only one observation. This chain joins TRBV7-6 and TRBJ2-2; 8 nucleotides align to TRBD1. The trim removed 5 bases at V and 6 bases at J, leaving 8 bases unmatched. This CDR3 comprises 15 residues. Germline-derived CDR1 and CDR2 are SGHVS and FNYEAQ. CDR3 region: CASSSDRGRSGELFF. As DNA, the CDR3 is TGTGCCAGCAGCAGTGACAGGGGAAGGTCCGGGGAGCTGTTTTTT.

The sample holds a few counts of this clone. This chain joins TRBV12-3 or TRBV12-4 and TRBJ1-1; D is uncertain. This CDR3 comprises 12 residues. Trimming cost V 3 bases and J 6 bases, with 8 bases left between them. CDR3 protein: CASSFGLAEAFF. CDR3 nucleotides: TGTGCCAGCAGTTTTGGTCTAGCTGAAGCTTTCTTT.

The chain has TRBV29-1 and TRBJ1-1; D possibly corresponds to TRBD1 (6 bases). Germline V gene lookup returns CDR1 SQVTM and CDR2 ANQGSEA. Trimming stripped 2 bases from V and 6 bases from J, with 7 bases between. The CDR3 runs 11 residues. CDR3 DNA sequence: TGCAGCGTTGAAACAGGGTCTGAAGCTTTCTTT. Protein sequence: CSVETGSEAFF.

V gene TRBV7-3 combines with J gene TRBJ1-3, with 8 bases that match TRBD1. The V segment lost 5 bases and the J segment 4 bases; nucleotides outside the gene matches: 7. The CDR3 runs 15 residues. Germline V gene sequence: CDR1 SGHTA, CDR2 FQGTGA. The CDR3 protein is CASSPTGARGNTIYF. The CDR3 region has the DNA TGTGCCAGCAGCCCGACAGGGGCCAGAGGAAACACCATATATTTT.

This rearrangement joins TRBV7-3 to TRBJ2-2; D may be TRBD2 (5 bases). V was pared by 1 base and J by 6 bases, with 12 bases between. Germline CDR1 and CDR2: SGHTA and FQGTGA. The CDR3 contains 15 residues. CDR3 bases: TGTGCCAGCAGCTTAAGCGGGCCCGGAGCCGGGGAGCTGTTTTTT. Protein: CASSLSGPGAGELFF.

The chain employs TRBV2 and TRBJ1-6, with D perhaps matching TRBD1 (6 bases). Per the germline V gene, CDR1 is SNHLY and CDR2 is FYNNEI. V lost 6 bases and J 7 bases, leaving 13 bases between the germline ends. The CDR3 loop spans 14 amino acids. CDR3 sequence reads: CASSGGLGNSPLHF. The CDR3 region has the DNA TGTGCCAGCAGCGGGGGGCTGGGGAATTCACCCCTCCACTTT.

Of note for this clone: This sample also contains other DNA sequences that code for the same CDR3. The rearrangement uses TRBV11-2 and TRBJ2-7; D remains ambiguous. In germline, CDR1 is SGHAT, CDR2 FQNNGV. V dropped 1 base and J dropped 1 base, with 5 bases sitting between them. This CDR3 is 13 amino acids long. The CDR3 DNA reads TGTGCCAGCAGCTTAGGCCAGTCCTACGAGCAGTACTTC. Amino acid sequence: CASSLGQSYEQYF.

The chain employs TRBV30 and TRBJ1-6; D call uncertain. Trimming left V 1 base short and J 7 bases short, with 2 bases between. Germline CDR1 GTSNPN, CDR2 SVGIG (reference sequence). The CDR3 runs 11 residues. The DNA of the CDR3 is TGTGCCTGGAGTGCAAATTCACCCCTCCACTTT. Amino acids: CAWSANSPLHF. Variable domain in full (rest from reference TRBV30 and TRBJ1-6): SQTIHQWPATLVQPVGSPLSLECTVEGTSNPNLYWYRQAAGRGLQLLFYSVGIGQISSEVPQNLSASRPQDRQFILSSKKLLLSDSGFYLCAWSANSPLHFGNGTRLTVT.

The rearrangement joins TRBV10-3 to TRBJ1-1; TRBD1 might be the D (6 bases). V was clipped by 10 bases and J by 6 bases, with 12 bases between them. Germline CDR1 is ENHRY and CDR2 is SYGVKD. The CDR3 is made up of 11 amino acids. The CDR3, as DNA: TGTGCCAAGTTAAAGGGGGCTGAAGCTTTCTTT. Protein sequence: CAKLKGAEAFF.

CDR3 residues: CASSLGLAGVIEQYF. CDR3 nucleotide sequence: TGTGCCAGCAGTCTAGGACTAGCGGGAGTAATCGAGCAGTACTTC. J is TRBJ2-7 and V is TRBV28; 13 nucleotides agree with TRBD2. The germline V gene has CDR1 MDHEN and CDR2 SYDVKM. V shed 5 bases, J shed 6 bases, and the junction held 7 bases outside the gene matches. This CDR3 spans 15 amino acids.

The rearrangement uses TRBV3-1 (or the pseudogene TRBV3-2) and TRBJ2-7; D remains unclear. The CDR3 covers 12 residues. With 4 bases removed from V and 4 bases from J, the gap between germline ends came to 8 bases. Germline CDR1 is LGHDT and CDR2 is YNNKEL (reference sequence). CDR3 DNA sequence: TGTGCCAGCAGCCCAGGTGGGTACGAGCAGTACTTC. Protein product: CASSPGGYEQYF.

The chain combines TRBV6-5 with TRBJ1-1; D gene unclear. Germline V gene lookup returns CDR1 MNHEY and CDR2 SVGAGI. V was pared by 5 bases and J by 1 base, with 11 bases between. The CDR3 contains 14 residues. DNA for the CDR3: TGTGCCAGCAGTCCCCCGGCGGGGAACACTGAAGCTTTCTTT. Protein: CASSPPAGNTEAFF.

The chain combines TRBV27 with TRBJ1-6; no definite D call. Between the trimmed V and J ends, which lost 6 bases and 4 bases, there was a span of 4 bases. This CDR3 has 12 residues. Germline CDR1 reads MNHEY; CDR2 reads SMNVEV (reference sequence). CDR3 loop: CASSGYNSPLHF. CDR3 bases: TGTGCCAGCAGCGGGTATAATTCACCCCTCCACTTT.

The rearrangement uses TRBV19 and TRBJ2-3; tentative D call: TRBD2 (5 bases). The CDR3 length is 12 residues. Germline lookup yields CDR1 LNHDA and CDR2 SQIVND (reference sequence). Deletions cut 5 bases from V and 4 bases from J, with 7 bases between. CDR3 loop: CASSEGSDTQYF. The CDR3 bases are TGTGCCAGTAGTGAGGGATCAGATACGCAGTATTTT.